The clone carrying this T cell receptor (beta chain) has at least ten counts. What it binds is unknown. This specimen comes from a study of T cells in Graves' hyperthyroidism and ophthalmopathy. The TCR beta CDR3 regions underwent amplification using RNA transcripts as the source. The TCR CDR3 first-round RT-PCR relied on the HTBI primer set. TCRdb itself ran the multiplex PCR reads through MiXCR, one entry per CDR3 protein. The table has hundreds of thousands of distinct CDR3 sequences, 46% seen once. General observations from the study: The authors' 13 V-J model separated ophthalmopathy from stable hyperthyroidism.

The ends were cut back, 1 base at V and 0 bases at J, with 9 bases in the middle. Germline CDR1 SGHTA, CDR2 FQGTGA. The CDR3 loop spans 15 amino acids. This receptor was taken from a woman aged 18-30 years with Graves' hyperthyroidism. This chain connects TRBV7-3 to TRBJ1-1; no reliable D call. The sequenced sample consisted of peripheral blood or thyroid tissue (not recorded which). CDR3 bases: TGTGCCAGCAGCTTAAATCCAGACATGAACACTGAAGCTTTCTTT. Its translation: CASSLNPDMNTEAFF.